One and the same sample provided the 15 T cell receptor beta chains below, sequenced in a study of blood T cell repertoires in COVID-19. This table comes from immunoSEQ multiplex PCR, and its TCRdb copy is limited to in-frame clones, with some not included. Here the sample spans around 160,000 clones, over 75% being singletons. The sequenced material came from PBMCs or T cells enriched from blood (not recorded which). The source of these receptors is a man aged 40-49 years who had recovered from COVID-19.

This clone was observed a few times. The chain couples TRBV18 to TRBJ1-1, with D unclear. The CDR3 runs 12 residues. The germline V and J ends were trimmed by 3 bases and 7 bases, with 9 bases remaining between them. Germline-derived CDR1 and CDR2 are KGHSH and LQKENI. The CDR3 nucleotides read TGTGCCAGCTCACCGGGTAGACTTGAAGCTTTCTTT. Amino acids: CASSPGRLEAFF. The whole variable domain, filled in from reference TRBV18 and TRBJ1-1, reads NAGVMQNPRHLVRRRGQEARLRCSPMKGHSHVYWYRQLPEEGLKFMVYLQKENIIDESGMPKERFSAEFPKEGPSILRIQQVVRGDSAAYFCASSPGRLEAFFGQGTRLTVV.

The chain carries TRBV15 and TRBJ2-3; 9 nucleotides match TRBD2. CDR1 and CDR2 (germline): LNHNV, YYDKDF (reference sequence). The CDR3 loop spans 15 amino acids. V shed 2 bases, J shed 2 bases, and the junction held 2 bases outside the gene matches. This CDR3 reads CATSRLAGNTDTQYF. In DNA form, the CDR3 reads TGTGCCACCAGCAGACTAGCGGGAAACACAGATACGCAGTATTTT.

The chain uses TRBV28 and TRBJ1-2; 9 bases map to TRBD1. This CDR3 region has 13 residues. V shed 6 bases, J shed 7 bases, and the junction held 6 bases outside the gene matches. Germline CDR1 is MDHEN and CDR2 is SYDVKM. The chain's CDR3 is CASSSGTGFGYTF. The CDR3 nucleotides read TGTGCCAGCAGCTCCGGGACAGGGTTTGGCTACACCTTC.

This clone was detected only once. This chain uses TRBV7-9 with TRBJ1-6; D remains ambiguous. Germline V gene data show CDR1 as SEHNR and CDR2 as FQNEAQ (reference sequence). The CDR3 runs 13 residues. Trimming stripped 3 bases from V and 10 bases from J, with 10 bases between. For the CDR3, the DNA is TGTGCCAGCAGCTTTCCCCCCTCCTCACCCCTCCACTTT. Protein sequence: CASSFPPSSPLHF.

This chain uses TRBV14 with TRBJ1-1; tentative D call: TRBD1 (6 bases). Between the trimmed V and J ends, which lost 3 bases and 5 bases, there was a span of 13 bases. The CDR3 is 14 residues long. Germline-derived CDR1 and CDR2 are SGHDN and FVKESK. The CDR3 here is CASSQDSLRTEAFF. Written as DNA, the CDR3 is TGTGCCAGCAGCCAGGACAGCCTTAGGACTGAAGCTTTCTTT.

V and J are TRBV5-4 and TRBJ2-5; 9 positions match TRBD1. CDR1 is SGHNT, CDR2 YYREEE, per germline (reference sequence). The CDR3 covers 18 residues. After removal of 4 bases from V and 5 bases from J, the junction contained 18 bases not matched to a gene. This chain's CDR3 is CASSPGVGGTGSEETQYF. DNA for the CDR3: TGTGCCAGCAGCCCGGGTGTTGGGGGGACAGGGAGTGAGGAGACCCAGTACTTC. Drawing the rest from reference TRBV5-4 and TRBJ2-5, the complete variable domain is ETGVTQSPTHLIKTRGQQVTLRCSSQSGHNTVSWYQQALGQGPQFIFQYYREEENGRGNFPPRFSGLQFPNYSSELNVNALELDDSALYLCASSPGVGGTGSEETQYFGPGTRLLVL.

The genes are TRBV3-1 (or the pseudogene TRBV3-2) and TRBJ2-3; 10 nucleotides line up with TRBD2. Germline V CDR1 and CDR2: LGHDT, YNNKEL (reference sequence). The CDR3 is made up of 12 amino acids. The trim removed 4 bases at V and 14 bases at J, leaving 6 bases unmatched. In nucleotides, the CDR3 is TGTGCCAGCAGCCCTAGCGGGGGCCCCCCGTATTTT. Translated: CASSPSGGPPYF.

The V and J genes are TRBV9 and TRBJ2-1; D perhaps matches TRBD2 (6 bases). Germline lookup yields CDR1 SGDLS and CDR2 YYNGEE. The CDR3 consists of 13 residues. V lost 3 bases to trimming and J lost 13 bases, with 17 bases between them. The CDR3 coding sequence is TGTGCCAGCAGCGACTTCTCCGGGACTGTCCAGTTCTTC. Protein: CASSDFSGTVQFF.

This chain links TRBV7-9 with TRBJ1-1; maybe TRBD1 (5 bases). The length of the CDR3 is 12 residues. Between the trimmed V and J ends, which lost 4 bases and 5 bases, there was a span of 8 bases. Germline V CDR1 and CDR2: SEHNR, FQNEAQ (reference sequence). This chain's CDR3 is CASSWRGTEAFF. The CDR3 nucleotides are TGTGCCAGCAGCTGGCGGGGGACTGAAGCTTTCTTT. Looking up the rest from reference TRBV7-9 and TRBJ1-1 gives the full variable domain: DTGVSQNPRHKITKRGQNVTFRCDPISEHNRLYWYRQTLGQGPEFLTYFQNEAQLEKSRLLSDRFSAERPKGSFSTLEIQRTEQGDSAMYLCASSWRGTEAFFGQGTRLTVV.

The chain links TRBV9 to TRBJ2-1, with 8 bases lining up with TRBD2. V lost 4 bases and J lost 4; bases outside the gene matches: 10. From germline, CDR1 is SGDLS and CDR2 YYNGEE. This CDR3 has 16 residues. The CDR3 DNA sequence: TGTGCCAGCAGCCACCCAAGAGCGGGGGTATACAATGAGCAGTTCTTC. As protein: CASSHPRAGVYNEQFF. Full variable domain (missing parts from reference TRBV9 and TRBJ2-1): DSGVTQTPKHLITATGQRVTLRCSPRSGDLSVYWYQQSLDQGLQFLIQYYNGEERAKGNILERFSAQQFPDLHSELNLSSLELGDSALYFCASSHPRAGVYNEQFFGPGTRLTVL.

The gene calls are TRBV5-1 and TRBJ1-4; D perhaps matches TRBD1 (6 bases). Germline assignment: CDR1 SGHRS and CDR2 YFSETQ. Trimming cost V 3 bases and J 0 bases, with 18 bases left between them. This CDR3 region has 18 residues. The CDR3 spells CASSSTRGMPSTNEKLFF. As DNA, the CDR3 is TGCGCCAGCAGCTCTACGAGGGGGATGCCGTCAACTAATGAAAAACTGTTTTTT.

This chain's CDR3 is CASISGSSYEQYF. CDR3 nucleotides: TGTGCCAGCATTTCCGGGAGTAGTTACGAGCAGTACTTC. The chain carries TRBV2 and TRBJ2-7; perhaps TRBD2 as D (6 bases). This CDR3 spans 13 amino acids. Germline values: CDR1 SNHLY, CDR2 FYNNEI. Trimming stripped 7 bases from V and 4 bases from J, with 14 bases between.

The J gene is TRBJ2-1, the V gene TRBV10-3, with 16 bases matching TRBD2. V gave up 8 bases and J gave up 6 bases; unmatched junction bases: 13. Germline V CDR1 and CDR2: ENHRY, SYGVKD. The CDR3 is 18 amino acids. CDR3 amino acids: CAISTGTSGGGSVNEQFF. Here the CDR3 DNA reads TGTGCCATCTCAACCGGGACTAGCGGGGGGGGATCGGTCAATGAGCAGTTCTTC.

This clone was picked up a small number of times. V usage is TRBV5-6 and J usage is TRBJ2-7; no clear D gene. The CDR3 contains 13 residues. V was pared by 1 base and J by 2 bases, with 7 bases between. CDR1 and CDR2 (germline): SGHDT, YYEEEE. The CDR3 spells CASSLLTTYEQYF. In nucleotides, the CDR3 is TGTGCCAGCAGCTTGTTAACAACCTACGAGCAGTACTTC.

The J gene is TRBJ2-1, the V gene TRBV3-1 (or the pseudogene TRBV3-2), with D tentatively TRBD2 (6 bases). This CDR3 is built from 13 residues. Germline V gene sequence: CDR1 LGHDT, CDR2 YNNKEL (reference sequence). V lost 10 bases to trimming and J lost 0 bases, with 10 bases between them. DNA of the CDR3: TGTGCCACTACCGGGAGCTCCTACAATGAGCAGTTCTTC. Translation: CATTGSSYNEQFF.